This T cell receptor (beta chain) was captured by sequencing in a study of shared clonotypes between healthy human individuals (TCRdb year 2020). With respect to the entire study: Three men and two women, aged 18 to 49 years, made up the cohort. Each donor's leukapheresis produced roughly between roughly 0.85 and 10 billion PBMCs. Per donor, three plates each were used for CD4 naive and CD4 memory, two for CD8 naive, and one for CD8 memory. The study deeply sequenced blood TCR repertoires of roughly five healthy adults to estimate repertoire size and the extent of clonotype sharing between individuals. To increase sequencing depth and limit assay-specific biases, different laboratories used diverse techniques to prepare libraries and sequence TCR repertoires. General conclusions and limits of the study: Clonotypes shared by all four sorted-subset donors showed higher generation probabilities than non-shared clonotypes. Pairwise subsampling indicated that sequencing depth was expected to affect the degree of clonotype sharing among donors. Rarefaction of sorted-subset datasets indicated incomplete sequencing despite the large sequencing depth. Naive subsets generally had larger estimated clonotype richness than memory subsets did. Because the study included a small number of donors, the genetic and exposure-history diversity represented was limited. Sampling was restricted to blood, and TCR repertoires in tissues likely differ from the TCR repertoires found in blood. Approximately 5% of naive CD4, around 3.6% of naive CD8, roughly 2.5% of memory CD4, and around 0.4% of memory CD8 clonotypes were shared across a few donors.

Using the deep immunoSEQ assay, multiplex PCR amplified TCR CDR3 regions from genomic DNA. Genomic DNA extracted from each cell subset was distributed evenly over all wells of several immunoSEQ 96-well plates, and each plate served as one replicate. For sorted subsets, about 200 ng genomic DNA, equal to about 30,000 T cell genomes, was loaded into each replicate PCR. Purified libraries were measured with a Qubit 3.0 fluorometer, size-checked on a Bioanalyzer 2100, and measured again with the KAPA Library Quantification kit. Each immunoSEQ 96-well plate was sequenced on its own single-read 150-cycle Illumina NextSeq 550 flow cell. Per the original workflow: Because the immunoSEQ output held only junctional sequences and lacked quality scores, the filtering could not match the filtering applied to full-length reads. To assign V/J genes and CDR3, sequences were annotated using PyIR, a Python wrapper for IgBLAST v1.9, with IMGT germline references. Reads were removed for weak V/J assignments (E-value above 1e-6), missing CDR3, stop codons, out-of-frame junctions, or ambiguous translated residues. A V3J clonotype was defined by an identical inferred V gene, J gene, and CDR3 amino acid sequence. Percentage overlap between repertoires was computed as shared unique clonotypes divided by the size of the smaller repertoire. Three approaches were used to assess repertoire richness: RTK rarefaction, the Chao1 estimator, and Recon v2.1 estimates of unobserved clonotypes. Generation probabilities were computed with OLGA for all TCRbeta clonotypes obtained by the gDNA method from a handful of donors. TCRdb took over this immuneACCESS table, retaining in-frame rearrangements with V and J assigned. Such tables are incomplete; in checked studies, under half of the missing clones stem from an unresolved V gene, and the remainder is unexplained. V and J calls and clone size are those listed in that table; D and trimming were worked out from the DNA. Present in this sample are under 2.5 million clones, roughly 90% of which were seen just once. The ten largest clones represent approximately 0.39% of the sample.

The donors were healthy, HIV-negative adults with no recently reported acute infections or vaccinations. Every donor was a Caucasian adult living in Nashville, Tennessee, USA. CD4+ T cells were enriched through magnetic negative selection, after which naive cells were positively selected on CD45RA and the remaining negative fraction served as the memory subset. Blood was obtained by leukapheresis, after which PBMCs were separated by Ficoll-Histopaque density gradient centrifugation and cryopreserved in liquid nitrogen vapor phase. Purity and quantity of every magnetically sorted T cell population were checked by analytical flow cytometry. Genomic DNA was isolated from every sorted fraction and measured by UV absorbance on a Nanodrop 2000c. In regard to this clone: No cognate antigen has been identified for it. No per-base quality is available; no much larger clone lies one base away.

Sequenced input: naive CD4+ T cells from PBMCs. The meaning of the sample's cell subset or site label: CD45RA+ positively selected. The sequence was obtained from a man between 18 and 35 years old in good health. Some clones in this sample may be carry-over from other donors' samples.

In nucleotides, the sequence is TGTGCCAGCAGCCCGCGGACAGGCGAGGACACCGGGGAGCTGTTTTTT. Translated, it reads CASSPRTGEDTGELFF. The sequence is built from TRBV7-2 and TRBJ2-2; TRBD1 aligns with 7 central bases. The germline V gene encodes CDR1 SGHTA and CDR2 FQGNSA. There are 16 amino acids in the CDR3, from cysteine to phenylalanine inclusive. The retained sequence is limited to the CDR3, 48 bases, with the frame set at the first base. V is trimmed back by 5 bases and J by 3 bases, and the junction contains 9 bases that no gene match accounts for.